The present T cell receptor (beta chain) was sequenced within a study of neoadjuvant nivolumab and ipilimumab in lung cancer. General study findings and limits: Higher pretherapy blood TCR richness went with higher resected-tumor richness. From pretherapy to surgery, tumor richness and clonality rose with dual therapy.

The repertoire was sequenced with immunoSEQ multiplex PCR; TCRdb's copy has only in-frame clones and lacks some. This sample has some 30,000 clones; 90% occur once, and the top ten carry almost 5%. About this clone itself: Its cognate antigen is unknown.

Germline assignment: CDR1 SGHAT and CDR2 FQNNGV. V dropped 4 bases and J dropped 2 bases, with 14 bases sitting between them. This CDR3 has 16 residues. The origin of this receptor is an adult with non-small cell lung cancer. The sample consisted of peripheral blood, taken after neoadjuvant nivolumab, alone or with ipilimumab, at or shortly before surgery. This chain joins TRBV11-2 and TRBJ2-2; TRBD2 is a possible D gene (7 bases). CDR3 sequence reads: CASSSEGGENTGELFF. The CDR3 DNA is TGTGCCAGCAGCTCCGAGGGGGGGGAAAACACCGGGGAGCTGTTTTTT.